Listed below are T cell receptor delta chains from one sample, sequenced in a study of gamma-delta chains in newborns, infants, children. TCRdb processed the reads again with the CATT caller. The sample comprises 2,500 to 3,500 delta-chain clones, roughly 48% of which are singletons, and roughly 16% rests with the top ten. Sequenced: blood. Receptor source: a child who received the measles vaccine. Each CDR3 is given with its conserved first and last residue. The D gene is left open where the match is weak. Not all rows give a size; the values are once, few, many and, for expanded clones, a class.

v_call	d_call	j_call	clone_size	cdr3_aa	cdr3_nt
TRDV1	NA	TRDJ1	large	CALGGNPQAPHTDKLIF	TGTGCTCTTGGGGGTAACCCTCAAGCCCCCCACACCGATAAACTCATCTTT
TRDV1	NA	TRDJ1	few	CALGDPVLYAGEPTDKLIF	TGTGCTCTTGGGGACCCCGTCCTGTACGCTGGGGAACCAACCGATAAACTCATCTTT
TRDV1	NA	TRDJ1	medium-sized	CALGELWVLSSKVDIADKLIF	TGTGCTCTTGGGGAACTGTGGGTACTATCTTCCAAAGTGGATATCGCCGATAAACTCATCTTT
TRDV2	TRDD3	TRDJ2	medium-sized	CACDPVLGDTTAQLFF	TGTGCCTGTGATCCAGTACTGGGGGATACGACAGCACAACTCTTCTTT
TRDV1	NA	TRDJ1	large	CALGELGVLDKLIF	TGTGCTCTTGGGGAACTAGGCGTTCTCGATAAACTCATCTTT
TRDV1	TRDD3	TRDJ1	medium-sized	CALGERLPYWGNTDKLIF	TGTGCTCTTGGGGAACGGCTGCCCTACTGGGGGAACACCGATAAACTCATCTTT
TRDV1	TRDD3	TRDJ1	NA	CALGEGGLQWGIYHTDKLIF	TGTGCTCTTGGGGAAGGGGGTCTCCAGTGGGGGATATACCACACCGATAAACTCATCTTT
TRDV1	TRDD3	TRDJ1	few	CALGERRDYLLGDTLSTDKLIF	TGTGCTCTTGGGGAAAGAAGGGACTACTTACTGGGGGATACATTGTCGACCGATAAACTCATCTTT
TRDV2	NA	TRDJ1	NA	CACDYMDVRDTDKLIF	TGTGCCTGTGACTACATGGACGTAAGGGACACCGATAAACTCATCTTT
TRDV1	TRDD3	TRDJ1	NA	CALGEPGLRCDLLGDTRMVNDKLIF	TGTGCTCTTGGGGAACCCGGCCTTCGATGCGATCTACTGGGGGATACGCGCATGGTCAACGATAAACTCATCTTT
TRDV1	TRDD3	TRDJ1	NA	CALGGPSPPFFYWGIEMNDKLIF	TGTGCTCTTGGGGGTCCTTCTCCGCCGTTTTTTTACTGGGGGATCGAAATGAACGATAAACTCATCTTT
TRAV29/DV5	TRDD3	TRDJ1	NA	CAAITPEDFRLGRAEAGGYAPDKLIF	TGCGCAGCAATCACCCCGGAGGATTTCCGCCTAGGCCGGGCGGAGGCTGGGGGATACGCCCCAGATAAACTCATCTTT
TRDV1	NA	TRDJ1	NA	CALGEGSLLLNSGVDFLIF	TGTGCTCTTGGGGAAGGATCCCTTCTATTAAACTCTGGGGTAGACTTCCTCATCTTT
TRDV2	NA	TRDJ1	medium-sized	CACDTAGIPTDKLIF	TGTGCCTGTGACACGGCGGGGATCCCCACCGATAAACTCATCTTT
TRDV2	TRDD3	TRDJ3	medium-sized	CACDTVMGDTVSSWDTRQMFF	TGTGCCTGTGACACCGTGATGGGGGATACGGTTAGCTCCTGGGACACCCGACAGATGTTTTTC
TRDV1	TRDD3	TRDJ1	medium-sized	CALGEPLPHRGMYTDKLIF	TGTGCTCTTGGGGAACCCCTGCCCCACCGGGGGATGTACACCGATAAACTCATCTTT
TRDV3	TRDD3	TRDJ1	NA	CAFRHGTPIPTTGGCPTDSDKPIF	TGTGCCTTTAGACATGGAACCCCTATTCCTACTACTGGGGGATGCCCTACCGATTCCGATAAACCCATCTTT
TRDV1	TRDD3	TRDJ1	large	CALGEPPSVGGYLYTDKLIF	TGTGCTCTTGGGGAACCCCCTTCCGTTGGGGGATATTTGTACACCGATAAACTCATCTTT